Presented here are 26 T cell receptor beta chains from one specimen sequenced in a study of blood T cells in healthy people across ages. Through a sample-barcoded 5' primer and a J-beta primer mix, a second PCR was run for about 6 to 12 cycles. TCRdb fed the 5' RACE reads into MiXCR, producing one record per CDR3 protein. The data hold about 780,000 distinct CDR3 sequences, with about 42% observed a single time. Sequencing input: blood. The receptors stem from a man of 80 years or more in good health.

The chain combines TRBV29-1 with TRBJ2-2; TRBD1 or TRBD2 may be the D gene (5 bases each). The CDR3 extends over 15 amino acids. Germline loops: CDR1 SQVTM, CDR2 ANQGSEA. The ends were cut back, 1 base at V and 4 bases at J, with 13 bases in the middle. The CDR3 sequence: CSVEVAGTGTGELFF. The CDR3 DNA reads TGCAGCGTTGAAGTAGCAGGGACGGGCACCGGGGAGCTGTTTTTT.

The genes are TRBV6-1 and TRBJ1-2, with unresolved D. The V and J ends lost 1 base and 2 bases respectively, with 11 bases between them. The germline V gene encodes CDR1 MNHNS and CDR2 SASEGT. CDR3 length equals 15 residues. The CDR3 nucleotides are TGTGCCAGCAGTGAAGTCACAGCAATAAACTATGGCTACACCTTC. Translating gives CASSEVTAINYGYTF.

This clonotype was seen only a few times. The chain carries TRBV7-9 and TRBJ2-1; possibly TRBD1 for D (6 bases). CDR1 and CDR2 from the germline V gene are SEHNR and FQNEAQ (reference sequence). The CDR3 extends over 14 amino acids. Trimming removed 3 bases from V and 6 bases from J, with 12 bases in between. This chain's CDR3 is CASSFGGPSNEQFF. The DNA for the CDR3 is TGTGCCAGCAGCTTTGGGGGCCCCTCCAATGAGCAGTTCTTC.

The CDR3 spells CASSLDRAAGTDTQYF. The CDR3 DNA sequence: TGCGCCAGCAGCTTAGACAGGGCGGCTGGCACAGATACGCAGTATTTT. The V call is TRBV5-1, the J call TRBJ2-3; 7 nucleotides agree with TRBD1. Trimming cost V 2 bases and J 1 base; bases outside gene matches: 7. Germline CDR1 reads SGHRS; CDR2 reads YFSETQ. The CDR3 length is 16 residues.

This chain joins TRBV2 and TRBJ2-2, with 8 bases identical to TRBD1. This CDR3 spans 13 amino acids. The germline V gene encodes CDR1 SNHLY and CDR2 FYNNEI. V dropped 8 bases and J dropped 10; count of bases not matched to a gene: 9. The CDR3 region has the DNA TGTGCCAGCGGCGCGGACAGGGTCCAGGAGCTGTTTTTT. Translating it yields CASGADRVQELFF.

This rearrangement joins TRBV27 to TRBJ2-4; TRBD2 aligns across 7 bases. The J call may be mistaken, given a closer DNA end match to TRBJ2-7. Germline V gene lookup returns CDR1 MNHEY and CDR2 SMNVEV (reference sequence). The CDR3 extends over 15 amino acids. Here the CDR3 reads CASSLWGRAVYEQYF. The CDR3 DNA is TGTGCCAGCAGTTTATGGGGGAGGGCCGTTTACGAGCAGTACTTC.

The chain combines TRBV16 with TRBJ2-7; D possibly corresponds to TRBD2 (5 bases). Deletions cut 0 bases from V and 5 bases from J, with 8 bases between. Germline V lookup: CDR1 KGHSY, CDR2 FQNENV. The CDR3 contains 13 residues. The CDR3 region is CASSQSRVDEQYF. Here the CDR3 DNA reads TGTGCCAGCAGCCAATCGAGGGTCGACGAGCAGTACTTC.

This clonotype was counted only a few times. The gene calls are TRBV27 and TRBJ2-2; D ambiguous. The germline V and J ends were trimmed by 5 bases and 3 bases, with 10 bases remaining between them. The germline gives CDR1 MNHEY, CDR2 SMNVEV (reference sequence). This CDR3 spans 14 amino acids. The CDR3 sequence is CASSPRSDTGELFF. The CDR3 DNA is TGTGCCAGCAGTCCCCGGTCGGACACCGGGGAGCTGTTTTTT.

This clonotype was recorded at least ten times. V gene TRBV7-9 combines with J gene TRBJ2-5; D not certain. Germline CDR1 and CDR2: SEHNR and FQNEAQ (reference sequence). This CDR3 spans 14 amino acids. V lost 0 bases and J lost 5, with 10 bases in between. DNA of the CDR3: TGTGCCAGCAGCTTAGCAGTTGTCCGGGAGACCCAGTACTTC. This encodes CASSLAVVRETQYF.

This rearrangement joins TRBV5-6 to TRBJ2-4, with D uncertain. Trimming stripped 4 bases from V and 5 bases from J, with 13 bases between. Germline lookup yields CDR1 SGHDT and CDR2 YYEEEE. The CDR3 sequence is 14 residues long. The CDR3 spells CASSRAGLQNIQYF. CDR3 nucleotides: TGTGCCAGCAGCCGTGCCGGCCTCCAAAACATTCAGTACTTC.

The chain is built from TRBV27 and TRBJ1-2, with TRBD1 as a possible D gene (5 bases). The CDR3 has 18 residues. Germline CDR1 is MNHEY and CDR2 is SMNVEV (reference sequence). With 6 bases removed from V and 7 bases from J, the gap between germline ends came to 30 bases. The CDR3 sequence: CASSLRPNRDVAPVGYTF. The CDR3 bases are TGTGCCAGCAGCCTACGGCCTAACCGGGACGTTGCCCCAGTTGGCTACACCTTC.

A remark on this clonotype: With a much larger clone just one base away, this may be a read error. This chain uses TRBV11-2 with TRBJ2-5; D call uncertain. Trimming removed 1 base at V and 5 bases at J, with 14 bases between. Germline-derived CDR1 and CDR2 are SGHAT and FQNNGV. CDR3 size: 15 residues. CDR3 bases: TGTGCCAGCAGCTTAGCCGGCGGTGCTTCGGAGACCCAGTACTTC. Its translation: CASSLAGGASETQYF.

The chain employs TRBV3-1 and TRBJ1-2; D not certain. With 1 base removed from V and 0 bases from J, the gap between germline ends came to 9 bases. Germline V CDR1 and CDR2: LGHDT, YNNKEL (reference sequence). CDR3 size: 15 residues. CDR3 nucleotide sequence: TGTGCCAGCAGCCAAGGCTTCGGATCTAACTATGGCTACACCTTC. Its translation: CASSQGFGSNYGYTF.

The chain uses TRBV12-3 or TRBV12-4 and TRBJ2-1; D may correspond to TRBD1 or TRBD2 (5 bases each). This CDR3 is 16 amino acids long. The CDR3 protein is CVTSSDIGEGYNEQFF. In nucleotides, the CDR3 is TGTGTCACTTCATCAGATATAGGCGAGGGGTACAATGAGCAGTTCTTC.

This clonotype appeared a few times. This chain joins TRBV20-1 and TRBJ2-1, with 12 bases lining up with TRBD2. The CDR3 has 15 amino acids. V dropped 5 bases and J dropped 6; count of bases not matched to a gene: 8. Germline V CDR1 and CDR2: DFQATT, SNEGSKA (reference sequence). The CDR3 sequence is CSAAETSGSSNEQFF. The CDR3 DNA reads TGCAGTGCTGCCGAGACTAGCGGGAGTTCCAATGAGCAGTTCTTC.

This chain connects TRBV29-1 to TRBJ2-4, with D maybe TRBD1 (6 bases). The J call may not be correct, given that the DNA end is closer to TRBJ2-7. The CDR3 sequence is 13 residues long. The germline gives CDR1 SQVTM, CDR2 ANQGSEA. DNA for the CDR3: TGCAGCGTTGAGTCAGGGGTGTCCTACGAGCAGTACTTC. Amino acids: CSVESGVSYEQYF.

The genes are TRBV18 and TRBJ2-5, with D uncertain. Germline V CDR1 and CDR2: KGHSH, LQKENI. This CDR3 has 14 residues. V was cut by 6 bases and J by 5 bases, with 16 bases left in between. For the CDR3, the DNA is TGTGCCAGCTCTCTCAGGCGTTACATGGAGACCCAGTACTTC. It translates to CASSLRRYMETQYF.

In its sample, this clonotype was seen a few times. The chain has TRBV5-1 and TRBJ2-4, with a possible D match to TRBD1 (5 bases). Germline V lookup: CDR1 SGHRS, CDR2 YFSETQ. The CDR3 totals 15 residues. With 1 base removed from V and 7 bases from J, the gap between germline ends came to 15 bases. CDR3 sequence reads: CASSLSQVKGNIQYF. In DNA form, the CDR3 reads TGCGCCAGCAGCTTGAGTCAGGTCAAGGGGAACATTCAGTACTTC. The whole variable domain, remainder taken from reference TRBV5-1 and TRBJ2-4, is KAGVTQTPRYLIKTRGQQVTLSCSPISGHRSVSWYQQTPGQGLQFLFEYFSETQRNKGNFPGRFSGRQFSNSRSEMNVSTLELGDSALYLCASSLSQVKGNIQYFGAGTRLSVL.

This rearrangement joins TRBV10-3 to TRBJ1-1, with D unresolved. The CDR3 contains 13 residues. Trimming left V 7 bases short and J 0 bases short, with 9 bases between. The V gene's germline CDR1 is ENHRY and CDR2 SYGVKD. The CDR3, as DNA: TGTGCCATCAATCTACAGATGAACACTGAAGCTTTCTTT. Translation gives CAINLQMNTEAFF.

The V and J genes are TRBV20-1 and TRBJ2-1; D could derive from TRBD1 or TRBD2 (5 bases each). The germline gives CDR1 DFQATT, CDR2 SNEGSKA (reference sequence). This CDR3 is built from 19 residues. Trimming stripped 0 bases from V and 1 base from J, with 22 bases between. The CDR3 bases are TGCAGTGCTAGAGAGCTCGGTCGGGACCACCTTACTTCCTACAATGAGCAGTTCTTC. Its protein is CSARELGRDHLTSYNEQFF.

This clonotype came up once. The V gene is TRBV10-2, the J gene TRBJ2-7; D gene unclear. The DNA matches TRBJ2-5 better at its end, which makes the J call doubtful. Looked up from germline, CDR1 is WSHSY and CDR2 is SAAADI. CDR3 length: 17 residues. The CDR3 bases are TGCGCCAGCGCCCTTTACGAGAAACCCGATACCCAAGAGACCCAGTACTTC. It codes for CASALYEKPDTQETQYF.

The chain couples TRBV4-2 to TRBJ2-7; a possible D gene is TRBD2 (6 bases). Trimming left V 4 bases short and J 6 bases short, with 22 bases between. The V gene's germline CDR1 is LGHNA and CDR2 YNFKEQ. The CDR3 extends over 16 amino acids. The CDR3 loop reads CASSPGLDPPAGEQYF. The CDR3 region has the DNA TGTGCCAGCAGCCCTGGCCTAGATCCCCCAGCGGGCGAGCAGTACTTC.

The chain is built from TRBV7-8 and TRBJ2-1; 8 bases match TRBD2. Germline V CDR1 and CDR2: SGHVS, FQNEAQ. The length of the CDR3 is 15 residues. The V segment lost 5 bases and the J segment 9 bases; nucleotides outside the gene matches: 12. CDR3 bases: TGTGCCAGCAGCCCCGGCGTTAGCGGGACGTCTGAGCAGTTCTTC. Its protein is CASSPGVSGTSEQFF.

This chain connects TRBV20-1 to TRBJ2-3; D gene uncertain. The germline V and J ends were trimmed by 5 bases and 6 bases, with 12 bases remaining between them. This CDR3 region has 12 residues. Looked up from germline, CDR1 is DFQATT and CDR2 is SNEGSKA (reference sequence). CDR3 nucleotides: TGCAGTGCTTCTAAGCTGGGGGATACGCAGTATTTT. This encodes CSASKLGDTQYF.

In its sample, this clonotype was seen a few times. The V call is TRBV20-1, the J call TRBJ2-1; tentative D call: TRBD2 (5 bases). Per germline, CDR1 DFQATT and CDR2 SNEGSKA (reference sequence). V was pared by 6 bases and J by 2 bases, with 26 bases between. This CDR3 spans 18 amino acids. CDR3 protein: CSASGAAVLFGAYNEQFF. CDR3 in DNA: TGCAGTGCATCCGGAGCGGCCGTCCTTTTCGGAGCCTACAATGAGCAGTTCTTC.

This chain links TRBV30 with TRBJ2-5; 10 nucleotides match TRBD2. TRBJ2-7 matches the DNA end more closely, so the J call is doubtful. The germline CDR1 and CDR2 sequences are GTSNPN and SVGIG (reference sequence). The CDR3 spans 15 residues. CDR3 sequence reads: CACKGLAGDRYEQYF. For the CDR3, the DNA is TGTGCCTGCAAGGGTCTAGCGGGGGACCGCTACGAGCAGTACTTC.